A selection of T cell receptor beta chains follows, all from one sample in a study of cytomegalovirus exposure and HLA in healthy donors. Libraries were prepared by immunoSEQ multiplex PCR; TCRdb keeps only in-frame clonotypes and omits some of them. Found here are more than 95,000 clones, approximately 69% of them singletons; the top ten hold roughly 10%. The source material was PBMCs. Source of these receptors: a woman between 50 and 59 years old in good health and CMV-seropositive. Both conserved end residues are part of each CDR3. The D gene is left open where the match is weak. Some rows mark clone size as missing; the rest say once, few, many or name a class of expanded clone.

CASSESRGETQYF	TGCGCCAGCAGTGAGTCCAGGGGAGAGACCCAGTACTTC	NA	NA	TRBJ2-5	TRBV10-1	13
CASSLEQGNSPLHF	TGTGCCAGCAGCTTGGAACAGGGTAATTCACCCCTCCACTTT	NA	NA	TRBJ1-6	TRBV5-4	14
CAWSIQGGEKLFF	TGTGCCTGGAGTATCCAGGGGGGTGAAAAACTGTTTTTT	TRBD1	NA	TRBJ1-4	TRBV30	13
CASTRTGPTDTQYF	TGTGCCAGCACAAGGACAGGGCCCACAGATACGCAGTATTTT	TRBD1	NA	TRBJ2-3	TRBV7-2	14
CSAGPRDRLGGPNGYTF	TGCAGCGCCGGACCTCGGGACAGACTAGGGGGTCCTAATGGCTACACCTTC	TRBD1	NA	TRBJ1-2	TRBV29-1	17
CASSQAAGANTEAFF	TGCGCCAGCAGCCAAGCGGCGGGAGCGAACACTGAAGCTTTCTTT	NA	NA	TRBJ1-1	TRBV4-1	15
CASWRTDLGELFF	TGTGCCAGTTGGAGGACAGATCTCGGGGAGCTGTTTTTT	NA	NA	TRBJ2-2	TRBV28	13
CASIETGVRETQYF	TGTGCCAGCATCGAGACAGGGGTCCGGGAGACCCAGTACTTC	TRBD1	NA	TRBJ2-5	TRBV28	14
CASSIGQAVSGNTIYF	TGTGCCAGCAGCATTGGACAGGCCGTCTCTGGAAACACCATATATTTT	TRBD1	NA	TRBJ1-3	TRBV7-2	16
CASKVYGQGNYEQYF	TGTGCCAGCAAAGTGTATGGACAGGGAAACTACGAGCAGTACTTC	TRBD1	NA	TRBJ2-7	TRBV6-1	15
CASSDSTGNYGYTF	TGTGCCAGCAGTGACTCTACAGGGAACTATGGCTACACCTTC	NA	NA	TRBJ1-2	TRBV6-4	14
CASSQDPGSGNTGELFF	TGTGCCAGCAGCCAAGATCCCGGGAGCGGGAACACCGGGGAGCTGTTTTTT	NA	NA	TRBJ2-2	TRBV4-2	17
CASSDYRGTYEQYF	TGTGCCAGCAGTGATTACAGGGGGACCTACGAGCAGTACTTC	TRBD1	NA	TRBJ2-7	TRBV25-1	14
CASSDRPGEAFF	TGTGCCAGCAGTGATCGTCCAGGGGAAGCTTTCTTT	NA	NA	TRBJ1-1	TRBV2	12
CASRRQGETQYF	TGTGCCAGCAGAAGACAGGGAGAGACCCAGTACTTC	TRBD1	NA	TRBJ2-5	TRBV2	12
CAVFSPGGRYEQYF	TGTGCCGTATTCTCCCCGGGAGGCCGCTACGAGCAGTACTTC	TRBD2	NA	TRBJ2-7	TRBV2	14
CASSLGTNYGYTF	TGTGCCAGCAGCTTGGGGACAAACTATGGCTACACCTTC	NA	NA	TRBJ1-2	TRBV5-6	13
CASTDPGNYEQYF	TGTGCCAGCACCGATCCAGGTAACTACGAGCAGTACTTC	NA	NA	TRBJ2-7	TRBV2	13
CASRAGERSEKLFF	TGTGCCAGCAGGGCGGGGGAGAGGAGTGAAAAACTGTTTTTT	NA	many	TRBJ1-4	TRBV28	14
CASSPSDAGVQAFF	TGCGCCAGCAGCCCGTCCGATGCAGGCGTTCAGGCTTTCTTT	NA	NA	TRBJ1-1	TRBV4-3	14
CASSPPGTSGRIEQFF	TGTGCCAGCTCACCACCCGGGACTAGCGGGAGGATTGAGCAGTTCTTC	TRBD2	once	TRBJ2-1	TRBV18	16
CASSGQGNNQPQHF	TGTGCCAGCAGCGGACAGGGCAACAATCAGCCCCAGCATTTT	TRBD1	once	TRBJ1-5	TRBV6-1	14
CASSGGRGTEAFF	TGTGCCAGCAGCGGGGGGCGAGGCACTGAAGCTTTCTTT	NA	once	TRBJ1-1	TRBV9	13
CASSLARAGLNEKLFF	TGTGCCAGCAGCTTAGCGAGGGCGGGGTTAAATGAAAAACTGTTTTTT	NA	NA	TRBJ1-4	TRBV7-2	16
CASSPWDRLNTEAFF	TGTGCCAGCAGCCCCTGGGACAGATTGAACACTGAAGCTTTCTTT	TRBD1	NA	TRBJ1-1	TRBV5-8	15
CASMGTGGEQYF	TGTGCCAGCATGGGAACAGGGGGCGAGCAGTACTTC	TRBD1	NA	TRBJ2-7	TRBV2	12